The next 2 T cell receptor beta chains were all read from a single sample in a study of shared clonotypes between healthy human individuals. Profiling relied on immunoSEQ multiplex PCR, and the TCRdb table lists in-frame clones only, not all of them. Among approximately 460,000 clones listed, about 74% were seen once. The sequencing sample was made of PBMCs. The receptors were sampled from a woman in her thirties or forties in good health. Some clones in this sample may be carry-over from other donors' samples.

The chain uses TRBV18 and TRBJ2-7; 7 bases map to TRBD2. The germline V gene has CDR1 KGHSH and CDR2 LQKENI. The CDR3 extends over 13 amino acids. With V trimmed by 4 bases and J by 2 bases, 2 bases remained unmatched. This CDR3 is CASSQLATYEQYF. Written as DNA, the CDR3 is TGTGCCAGCTCACAACTAGCGACCTACGAGCAGTACTTC.

Of note for this clone: A far larger clone differs by one base, so this is likely a read error. The conserved closing phenylalanine or tryptophan is absent in this CDR3, likely reflecting a read error. The V and J genes are TRBV18 and TRBJ1-1; D is undetermined. This CDR3 contains 13 residues. Germline V lookup: CDR1 KGHSH, CDR2 LQKENI. V lost 6 bases and J lost 1, with 9 bases in between. CDR3 residues: CASSQQQNTEAFL. The CDR3 DNA is TGTGCCAGCTCTCAACAGCAGAACACTGAAGCTTTCCTT.